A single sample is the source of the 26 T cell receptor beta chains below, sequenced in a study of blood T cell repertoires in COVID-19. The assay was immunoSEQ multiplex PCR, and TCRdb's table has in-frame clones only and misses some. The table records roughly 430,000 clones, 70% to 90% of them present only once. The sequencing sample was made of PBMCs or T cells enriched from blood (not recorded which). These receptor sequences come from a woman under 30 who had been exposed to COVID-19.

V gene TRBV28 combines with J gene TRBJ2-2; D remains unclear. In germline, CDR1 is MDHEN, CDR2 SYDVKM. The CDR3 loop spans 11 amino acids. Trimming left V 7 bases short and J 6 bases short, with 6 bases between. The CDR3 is CASIFAGELFF. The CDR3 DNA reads TGTGCCAGCATATTCGCCGGGGAGCTGTTTTTT.

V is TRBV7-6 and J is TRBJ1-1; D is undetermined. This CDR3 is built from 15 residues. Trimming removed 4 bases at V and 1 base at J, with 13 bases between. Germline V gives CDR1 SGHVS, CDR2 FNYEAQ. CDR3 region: CASSSGVRGNTEAFF. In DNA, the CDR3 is TGTGCCAGCAGCTCCGGAGTCCGGGGGAACACTGAAGCTTTCTTT. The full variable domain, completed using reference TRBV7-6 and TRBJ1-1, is GAGVSQSPRYKVTKRGQDVALRCDPISGHVSLYWYRQALGQGPEFLTYFNYEAQQDKSGLPNDRFSAERPEGSISTLTIQRTEQRDSAMYRCASSSGVRGNTEAFFGQGTRLTVV.

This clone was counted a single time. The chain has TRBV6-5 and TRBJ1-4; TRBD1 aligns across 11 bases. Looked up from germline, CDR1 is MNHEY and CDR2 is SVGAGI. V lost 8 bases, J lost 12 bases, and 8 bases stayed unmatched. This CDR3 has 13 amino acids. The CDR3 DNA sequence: TGTGCCAGCCAGGGGACAGGGGGTATAGAACTGTTTTTT. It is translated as CASQGTGGIELFF.

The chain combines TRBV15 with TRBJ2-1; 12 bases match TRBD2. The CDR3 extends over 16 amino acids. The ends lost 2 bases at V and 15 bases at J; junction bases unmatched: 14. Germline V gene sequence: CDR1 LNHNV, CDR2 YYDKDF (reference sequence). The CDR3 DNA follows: TGTGCCACCAGCAGAAATCCTAGCGGGAGGGCCCAGTTACCGTTCTTC. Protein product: CATSRNPSGRAQLPFF.

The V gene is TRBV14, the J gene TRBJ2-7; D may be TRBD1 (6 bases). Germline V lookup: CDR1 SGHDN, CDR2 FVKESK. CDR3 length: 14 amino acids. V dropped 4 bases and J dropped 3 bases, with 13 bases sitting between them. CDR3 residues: CASSPTGLLYEQYF. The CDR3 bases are TGTGCCAGCAGCCCTACAGGGCTCCTCTACGAGCAGTACTTC.

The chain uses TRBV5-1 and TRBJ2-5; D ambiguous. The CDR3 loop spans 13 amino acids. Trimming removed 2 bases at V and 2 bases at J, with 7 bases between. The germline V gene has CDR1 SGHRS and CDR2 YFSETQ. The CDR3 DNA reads TGCGCCAGCAGCTTTTCCCAACAAGAGACCCAGTACTTC. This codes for CASSFSQQETQYF.

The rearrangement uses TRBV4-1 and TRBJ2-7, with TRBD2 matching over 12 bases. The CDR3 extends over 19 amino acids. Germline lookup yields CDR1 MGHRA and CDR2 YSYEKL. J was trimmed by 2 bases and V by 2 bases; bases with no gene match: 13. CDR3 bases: TGCGCCAGCAGCCAAAAACAGATACAACTAGCGGGAGGCCCCTACGAGCAGTACTTC. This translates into CASSQKQIQLAGGPYEQYF.

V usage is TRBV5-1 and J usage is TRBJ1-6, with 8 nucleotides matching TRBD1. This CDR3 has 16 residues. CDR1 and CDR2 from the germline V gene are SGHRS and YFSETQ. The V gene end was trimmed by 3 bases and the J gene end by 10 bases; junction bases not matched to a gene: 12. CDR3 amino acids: CASSSRGPVGNSPLHF. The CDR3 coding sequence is TGCGCCAGCAGCTCCAGGGGGCCTGTGGGGAACTCACCCCTCCACTTT.

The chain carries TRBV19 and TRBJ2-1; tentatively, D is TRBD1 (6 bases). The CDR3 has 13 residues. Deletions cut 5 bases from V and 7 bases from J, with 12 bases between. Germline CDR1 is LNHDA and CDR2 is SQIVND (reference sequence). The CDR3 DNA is TGTGCCAGTAGTTCCTTACAGGGTAATGAGCAGTTCTTC. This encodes CASSSLQGNEQFF.

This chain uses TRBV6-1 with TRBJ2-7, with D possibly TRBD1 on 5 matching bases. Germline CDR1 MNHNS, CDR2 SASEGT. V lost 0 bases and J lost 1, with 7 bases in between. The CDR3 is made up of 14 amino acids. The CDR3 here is CASSEAHRSYEQYF. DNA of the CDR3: TGTGCCAGCAGTGAAGCGCACAGGTCCTACGAGCAGTACTTC.

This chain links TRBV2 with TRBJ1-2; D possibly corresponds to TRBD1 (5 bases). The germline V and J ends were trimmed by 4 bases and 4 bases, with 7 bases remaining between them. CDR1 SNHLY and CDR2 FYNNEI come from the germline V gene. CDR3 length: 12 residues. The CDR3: CASSGGVYGYTF. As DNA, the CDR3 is TGTGCCAGCAGTGGGGGCGTCTATGGCTACACCTTC.

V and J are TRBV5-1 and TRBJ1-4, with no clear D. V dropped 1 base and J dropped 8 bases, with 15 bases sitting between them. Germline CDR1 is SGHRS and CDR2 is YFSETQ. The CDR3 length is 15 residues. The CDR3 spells CASSLSAHGAEKLFF. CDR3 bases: TGCGCCAGCAGCTTGAGCGCCCACGGCGCGGAAAAACTGTTTTTT.

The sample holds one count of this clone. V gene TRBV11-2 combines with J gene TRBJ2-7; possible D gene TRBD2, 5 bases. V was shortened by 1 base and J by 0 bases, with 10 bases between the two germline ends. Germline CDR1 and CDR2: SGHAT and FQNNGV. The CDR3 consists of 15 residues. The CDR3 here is CASSLALASSYEQYF. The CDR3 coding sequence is TGTGCCAGCAGCTTAGCATTAGCGAGCTCCTACGAGCAGTACTTC.

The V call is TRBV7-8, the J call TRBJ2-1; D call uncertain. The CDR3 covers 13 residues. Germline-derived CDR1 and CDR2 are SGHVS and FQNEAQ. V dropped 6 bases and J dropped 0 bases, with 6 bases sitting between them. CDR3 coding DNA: TGTGCCAGCAGTACGAGCTCCTACAATGAGCAGTTCTTC. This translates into CASSTSSYNEQFF.

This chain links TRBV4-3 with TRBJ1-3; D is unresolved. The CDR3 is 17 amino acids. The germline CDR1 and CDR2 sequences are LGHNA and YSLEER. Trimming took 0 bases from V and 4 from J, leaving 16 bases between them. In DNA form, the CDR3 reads TGCGCCAGCAGCCAAGATACGCAGGCCTTTGGAGGAAACACCATATATTTT. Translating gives CASSQDTQAFGGNTIYF.

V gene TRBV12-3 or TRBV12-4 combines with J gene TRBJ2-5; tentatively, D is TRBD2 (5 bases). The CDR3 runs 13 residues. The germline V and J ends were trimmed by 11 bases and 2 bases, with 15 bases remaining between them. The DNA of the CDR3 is TGTGCCTCCCGCCAGGACTGGCAAGAGACCCAGTACTTC. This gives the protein CASRQDWQETQYF.

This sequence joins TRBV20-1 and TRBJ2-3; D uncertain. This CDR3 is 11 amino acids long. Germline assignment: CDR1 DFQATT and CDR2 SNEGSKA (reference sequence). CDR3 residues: CSSVSTDTQYF. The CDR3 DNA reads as TGCAGCAGCGTTAGCACAGATACGCAGTATTTT.

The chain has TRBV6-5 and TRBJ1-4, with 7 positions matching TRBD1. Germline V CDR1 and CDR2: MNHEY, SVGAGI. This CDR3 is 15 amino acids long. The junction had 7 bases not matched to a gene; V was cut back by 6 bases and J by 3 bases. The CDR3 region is CASSRDRAANEKLFF. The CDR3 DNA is TGTGCCAGCAGCAGAGACAGGGCAGCTAATGAAAAACTGTTTTTT.

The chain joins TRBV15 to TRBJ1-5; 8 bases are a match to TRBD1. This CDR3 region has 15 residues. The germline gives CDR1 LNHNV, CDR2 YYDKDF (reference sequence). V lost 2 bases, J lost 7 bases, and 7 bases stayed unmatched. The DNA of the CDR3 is TGTGCCACCAGCAGACCCGGACAGGGTAGCCAGCCCCAGCATTTT. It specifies CATSRPGQGSQPQHF.

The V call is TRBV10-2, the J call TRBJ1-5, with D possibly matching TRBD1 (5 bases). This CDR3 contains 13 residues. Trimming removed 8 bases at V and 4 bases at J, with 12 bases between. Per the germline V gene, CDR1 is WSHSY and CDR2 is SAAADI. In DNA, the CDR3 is TGCGCCAGCGGGGCAGGGTCGAATCAGCCCCAGCATTTT. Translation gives CASGAGSNQPQHF.

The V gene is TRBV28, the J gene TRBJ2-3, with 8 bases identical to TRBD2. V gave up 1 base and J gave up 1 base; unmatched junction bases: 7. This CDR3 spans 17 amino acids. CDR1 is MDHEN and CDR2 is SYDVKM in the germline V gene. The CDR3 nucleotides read TGTGCCAGCAGTTTATACCCCAGCGGGAGAGGCACAGATACGCAGTATTTT. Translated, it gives CASSLYPSGRGTDTQYF.

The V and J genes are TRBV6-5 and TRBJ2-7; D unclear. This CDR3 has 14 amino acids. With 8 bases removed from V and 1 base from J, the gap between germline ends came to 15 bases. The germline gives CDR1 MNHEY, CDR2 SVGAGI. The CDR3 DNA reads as TGTGCCAGCCGCGCTGAGGTAGGATCCTACGAGCAGTACTTC. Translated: CASRAEVGSYEQYF.

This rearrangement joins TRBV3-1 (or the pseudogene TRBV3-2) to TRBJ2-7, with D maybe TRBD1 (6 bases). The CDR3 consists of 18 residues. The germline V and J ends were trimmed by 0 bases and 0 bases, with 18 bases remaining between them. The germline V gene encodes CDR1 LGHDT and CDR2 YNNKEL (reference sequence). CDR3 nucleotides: TGTGCCAGCAGCCAAGATAAGGGACATAGCTCATTCTCCTACGAGCAGTACTTC. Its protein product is CASSQDKGHSSFSYEQYF.

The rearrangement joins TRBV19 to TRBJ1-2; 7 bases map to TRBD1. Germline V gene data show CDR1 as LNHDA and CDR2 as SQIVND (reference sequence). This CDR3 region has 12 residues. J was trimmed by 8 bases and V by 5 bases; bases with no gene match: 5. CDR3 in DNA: TGTGCCAGTAGTCGAAGGGGGCAAGGCTACACCTTC. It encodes CASSRRGQGYTF.

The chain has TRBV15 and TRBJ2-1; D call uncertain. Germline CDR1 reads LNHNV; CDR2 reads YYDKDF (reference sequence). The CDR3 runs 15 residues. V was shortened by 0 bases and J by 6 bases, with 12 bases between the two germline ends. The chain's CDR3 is CATSRDLGDPNEQFF. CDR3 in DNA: TGTGCCACCAGCAGAGATTTAGGAGACCCCAATGAGCAGTTCTTC.

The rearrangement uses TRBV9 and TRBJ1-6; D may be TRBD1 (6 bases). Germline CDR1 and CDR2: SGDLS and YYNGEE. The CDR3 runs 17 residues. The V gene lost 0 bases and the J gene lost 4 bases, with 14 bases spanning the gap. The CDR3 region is CASSVESQGPYNSPLHF. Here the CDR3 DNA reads TGTGCCAGCAGCGTAGAGTCCCAGGGGCCTTATAATTCACCCCTCCACTTT.